The 23 T cell receptor beta chains below come from one sample, sequenced in a study of vaccination and CD4 T cells after COVID-19. Regarding treatment: roughly ten-day PBMC culture with coronavirus spike peptide pools or control peptides (ViraFEST assay). These receptors lack a known antigen. Sequenced with the Oncomine TCR Beta short-read assay was DNA taken from cultured CD4+ T cells. MiXCR, run by TCRdb on the PCR reads, gives a single entry per CDR3 protein. This sample has around 3,300 distinct CDR3 sequences; more than 70% occur once, and the top ten carry 39%. Sequencing was done on a sample of CD4+ T cells from blood, cultured in vitro. These TCRs come from a human donor who had recovered from COVID-19.

The rearrangement joins TRBV10-1 to TRBJ1-1, with 7 bases fitting TRBD1. The V segment lost 7 bases and the J segment 4 bases; nucleotides outside the gene matches: 12. Germline CDR1 is WNHNN and CDR2 is SYGVQD (reference sequence). The CDR3 has 15 residues. The CDR3 reads CASTERTGGGTEAFF. The CDR3 region has the DNA TGCGCCAGCACCGAGAGGACAGGCGGAGGCACTGAAGCTTTCTTT.

This clonotype is classed as medium-sized. The rearrangement uses TRBV6-1 and TRBJ2-2; no definite D call. CDR1 and CDR2 from the germline V gene are MNHNS and SASEGT. V lost 5 bases, J lost 5 bases, and 6 bases lay in between. This CDR3 region has 12 residues. CDR3 in DNA: TGTGCCAGCAGTACGAGGACCGGGGAGCTGTTTTTT. Its translation is CASSTRTGELFF.

The J gene is TRBJ1-5, the V gene TRBV19; possibly TRBD1 for D (6 bases). This CDR3 has 15 residues. Germline CDR1 is LNHDA and CDR2 is SQIVND (reference sequence). Trimming shortened V by 6 bases and J by 6 bases, and 18 bases separated the two germline ends. CDR3 in DNA: TGTGCCAGTAGACGATACGGGGGCGCGACTCAGCCCCAGCATTTT. Translation: CASRRYGGATQPQHF.

This chain connects TRBV21-1 to TRBJ2-3. TRBV21-1 is termed a pseudogene. CDR3 length: 16 residues. The chain's CDR3 is CASSRRRRYSTDTQYF. DNA of the CDR3: TGTGCCAGCAGCAGGCGTCGACGGTATAGCACAGATACGCAGTATTTT.

The chain links TRBV29-1 to TRBJ1-2; possible D gene TRBD1, 5 bases. Trimming stripped 2 bases from V and 4 bases from J, with 8 bases between. From germline, CDR1 is SQVTM and CDR2 ANQGSEA. The CDR3 has 12 amino acids. As DNA, the CDR3 is TGCAGCGTTGAATCGGGGGTCTATGGCTACACCTTC. The encoded protein is CSVESGVYGYTF.

The rearrangement joins TRBV20-1 to TRBJ1-2, with a possible D match to TRBD1 (5 bases). CDR1 is DFQATT and CDR2 is SNEGSKA in the germline V gene (reference sequence). Between the trimmed V and J ends, which lost 2 bases and 8 bases, there was a span of 6 bases. This CDR3 is 10 amino acids long. The CDR3: CSARRGGYTF. The CDR3 DNA reads as TGCAGTGCTAGAAGGGGAGGCTACACCTTC.

The chain employs TRBV7-9 and TRBJ2-3; the D is unclear. The V end lost 5 bases, the J end lost 3 bases, and 15 bases lay between the germline ends. From germline, CDR1 is SEHNR and CDR2 FQNEAQ (reference sequence). This CDR3 is built from 15 residues. CDR3 DNA: TGTGCCAGCAGCCAGCGACGCAGTTTGACAGATACGCAGTATTTT. It yields the protein CASSQRRSLTDTQYF.

By its share, this clonotype is medium-sized. The chain recombines TRBV10-1 with TRBJ2-1, with D maybe TRBD2 (6 bases). V was pared by 0 bases and J by 7 bases, with 16 bases between. The CDR3 is 16 amino acids. Germline CDR1 WNHNN, CDR2 SYGVQD (reference sequence). The CDR3 bases are TGCGCCAGCAGTGAGTCCGGGATCGGACGGGGGAATGAGCAGTTCTTC. This gives the protein CASSESGIGRGNEQFF.

This clonotype appeared a single time. The V gene is TRBV20-1, the J gene TRBJ1-5; 8 positions agree with TRBD1. Germline V gene sequence: CDR1 DFQATT, CDR2 SNEGSKA (reference sequence). With 4 bases clipped from V and 3 bases from J, the junction kept 11 bases outside the gene matches. CDR3 length: 16 amino acids. The DNA for the CDR3 is TGCAGTGCTAATAGAGGTGGGACAGGCATCAATCAGCCCCAGCATTTT. Translating gives CSANRGGTGINQPQHF.

V and J are TRBV6-2 or TRBV6-3 and TRBJ1-3; weak D call: TRBD1 (5 bases). The V and J ends lost 6 bases and 4 bases respectively, with 13 bases between them. This CDR3 is 14 amino acids long. Germline V gives CDR1 MNHEY, CDR2 SVGEGT. The CDR3 reads CASRSGTRGNTIYF. The CDR3 nucleotides read TGTGCCAGCAGGTCCGGGACTAGAGGAAACACCATATATTTT.

The chain is built from TRBV5-1 and TRBJ2-3, with D unclear. Trimming stripped 0 bases from V and 8 bases from J, with 7 bases between. Per germline, CDR1 SGHRS and CDR2 YFSETQ. The CDR3 is 12 amino acids. The CDR3 DNA reads as TGCGCCAGCAGCTTGGCACGGAGTACGCAGTATTTT. It yields the protein CASSLARSTQYF. Together with reference TRBV5-1 and TRBJ2-3, the CDR3 gives the full variable domain: KAGVTQTPRYLIKTRGQQVTLSCSPISGHRSVSWYQQTPGQGLQFLFEYFSETQRNKGNFPGRFSGRQFSNSRSEMNVSTLELGDSALYLCASSLARSTQYFGPGTRLTVL.

J is TRBJ1-4 and V is TRBV4-3; 7 bases match TRBD1. The junction had 6 bases not matched to a gene; V was cut back by 4 bases and J by 4 bases. The CDR3 runs to 15 residues. The germline gives CDR1 LGHNA, CDR2 YSLEER. CDR3 in amino acids: CASSRTTGSNEKLFF. In nucleotides, the CDR3 is TGCGCCAGCAGCCGAACGACAGGGAGTAATGAAAAACTGTTTTTT.

The J gene is TRBJ1-5, the V gene TRBV7-2, with D tentatively TRBD1 (5 bases). The CDR3 contains 15 residues. V lost 1 base to trimming and J lost 1 base, with 8 bases between them. The germline V gene encodes CDR1 SGHTA and CDR2 FQGNSA. The CDR3 DNA reads TGTGCCAGCAGCTTAGACAGGACGAGCAATCAGCCCCAGCATTTT. It codes for CASSLDRTSNQPQHF.

The chain recombines TRBV19 with TRBJ1-5, with D possibly TRBD1 on 6 matching bases. Germline assignment: CDR1 LNHDA and CDR2 SQIVND (reference sequence). The CDR3 length is 17 residues. Trimming left V 5 bases short and J 0 bases short, with 17 bases between. The CDR3 here is CASSRTRTVYSNQPQHF. For the CDR3, the DNA is TGTGCCAGTAGTCGAACCCGGACAGTTTATAGCAATCAGCCCCAGCATTTT.

This CDR3 reads CASRTGTHGYTF. The CDR3 DNA reads TGTGCCAGCAGGACAGGGACCCATGGCTACACCTTC. This sequence joins TRBV2 and TRBJ1-2; 7 nucleotides match TRBD1. With V trimmed by 6 bases and J by 6 bases, 4 bases remained unmatched. CDR1 is SNHLY and CDR2 is FYNNEI in the germline V gene. CDR3 length: 12 residues.

V gene TRBV20-1 combines with J gene TRBJ1-5; 12 bases map to TRBD1. The CDR3 is made up of 19 amino acids. CDR1 is DFQATT and CDR2 is SNEGSKA in the germline V gene (reference sequence). Unmatched junction bases numbered 14, after V lost 0 bases and J lost 5 bases. The CDR3 sequence is CSAREIPGTGGNGDQPQHF. The DNA of the CDR3 is TGCAGTGCTAGAGAGATACCCGGGACAGGGGGCAACGGCGATCAGCCCCAGCATTTT.

The gene calls are TRBV21-1 and TRBJ1-1; the table names TRBD1, a call not compared with the DNA. TRBV21-1 is classified as a pseudogene. CDR3 length: 18 residues. The CDR3 here is CASSKRPYRAPKATEAFF. CDR3 sequence (DNA): TGTGCCAGCAGCAAACGTCCATACAGGGCGCCTAAAGCCACTGAAGCTTTCTTT.

The chain is built from TRBV2 and TRBJ2-1; 7 bases align to TRBD2. V was pared by 7 bases and J by 4 bases, with 1 base of the junction left unmatched. Germline loops: CDR1 SNHLY, CDR2 FYNNEI. CDR3 length: 12 amino acids. Here the CDR3 reads CASKRGYNEQFF. DNA for the CDR3: TGTGCCAGCAAGCGGGGATACAATGAGCAGTTCTTC.

The chain links TRBV7-2 to TRBJ1-5; no definite D call. V lost 2 bases, J lost 6 bases, and 5 bases lay in between. CDR1 and CDR2 (germline): SGHTA, FQGNSA. The CDR3 is 12 amino acids. The CDR3 region is CASSLMGQPQHF. CDR3 bases: TGTGCCAGCAGCTTAATGGGTCAGCCCCAGCATTTT.

The V gene is TRBV20-1, the J gene TRBJ1-4; D is ambiguous. V lost 3 bases and J 8 bases, leaving 13 bases between the germline ends. This CDR3 region has 13 residues. CDR1 and CDR2 from the germline V gene are DFQATT and SNEGSKA (reference sequence). The CDR3 DNA follows: TGCAGTGCTAGTGGGCAGACCACAGAAAAACTGTTTTTT. Its protein is CSASGQTTEKLFF.

The chain employs TRBV20-1 and TRBJ2-5, with D unclear. V lost 1 base and J lost 5, with 5 bases in between. This CDR3 contains 11 residues. The germline V gene encodes CDR1 DFQATT and CDR2 SNEGSKA (reference sequence). The CDR3 DNA is TGCAGTGCTAGAGTACTGGAGACCCAGTACTTC. It is translated as CSARVLETQYF.

The chain uses TRBV6-2 or TRBV6-3 and TRBJ2-1; D not certain. Trimming stripped 1 base from V and 6 bases from J, with 4 bases between. Germline V CDR1 and CDR2: MNHEY, SVGEGT. This CDR3 comprises 12 residues. The CDR3 sequence is CASSYWGNEQFF. CDR3 nucleotide sequence: TGTGCCAGCAGTTACTGGGGCAATGAGCAGTTCTTC.

The genes are TRBV12-3 or TRBV12-4 and TRBJ2-2; D is undetermined. Trimming took off 1 base at V and 8 bases at J, with 11 bases between the two ends. CDR3 length: 14 amino acids. The CDR3 DNA reads as TGTGCCAGCAGTTTAGTCAGTGATCCTGGGGAGCTGTTTTTT. It translates to CASSLVSDPGELFF.